This T cell receptor beta chain was recorded in a study of OX40 agonist ivuxolimab in advanced cancers. Study-wide background: Patients achieving partial responses numbered three: one hepatocellular carcinoma case and two cutaneous melanoma cases.

This CDR3 is built from 14 residues. Trimming pared 0 bases from V and 3 bases from J, leaving 7 bases between. The germline gives CDR1 SGHRS, CDR2 YFSETQ. General observations from the study: Average numbers of expanded clones were greater in CD8+ T cells than in CD4+. At 0.1 to 3.0 mg/kg, clonal expansion of CD4+ and CD8+ blood T cells had occurred by week 6.

This clone was picked up a small number of times. No antigen is known for it. Clones were read by immunoSEQ multiplex PCR, and TCRdb kept only the in-frame ones, dropping some. The repertoire consists of some 55,000 clones, with 79% occurring once and the leading ten covering 2% to 2.5%. Autoimmune disease history or systemic immunosuppression meant exclusion. V and J are TRBV5-1 and TRBJ1-5; D is perhaps TRBD1 (5 bases). The sequence came from an adult with an advanced solid tumor such as melanoma, head and neck, liver or kidney cancer. Sequences were derived from CD4+ or CD8+ T cells sorted from blood, sampled in a trial of the OX40 agonist ivuxolimab. CDR3 sequence: CASSLGDANQPQHF. In DNA form, the CDR3 reads TGCGCCAGCAGCTTGGGGGACGCCAATCAGCCCCAGCATTTT. Full variable domain (outside the CDR3, taken from reference TRBV5-1 and TRBJ1-5): KAGVTQTPRYLIKTRGQQVTLSCSPISGHRSVSWYQQTPGQGLQFLFEYFSETQRNKGNFPGRFSGRQFSNSRSEMNVSTLELGDSALYLCASSLGDANQPQHFGDGTRLSIL.